The T cell receptor (beta chain) described here comes from a study of cytomegalovirus exposure and HLA in healthy donors. CDR1 is MNHEY and CDR2 is SMNVEV in the germline V gene (reference sequence). There are 13 residues in the CDR3. Trimming pared 3 bases from V and 2 bases from J, leaving 8 bases between. The PCR ran on 60 Vbeta and 13 Jbeta primers. Libraries were prepared by immunoSEQ multiplex PCR; TCRdb keeps only in-frame clonotypes and omits some of them. Among 150,000 to 200,000 clones listed, about three quarters were seen once. The receptor comes from a middle-aged woman in good health and CMV-seropositive. The chain joins TRBV27 to TRBJ2-7; D uncertain. The specimen was PBMCs. For the CDR3, the DNA is TGTGCCAGCAGTTTGGGCAGACCCTACGAGCAGTACTTC. It yields the protein CASSLGRPYEQYF.